What follows are 23 T cell receptor beta chains derived from one specimen sequenced in a study of regulatory T cells in long-lasting Graves disease. Time point denoted: persistent/refractory GD, antithyroid drugs over 5 years with positive TRAb. From RNA extracted from PBMCs, the TCR library was made. Arm-PCR of CDR3 regions and iRepertoire HTBI primers were the basis on which TCR beta libraries were built. TCRdb itself ran the multiplex PCR reads through MiXCR, one entry per CDR3 protein. The repertoire holds a few hundred thousand distinct CDR3 sequences, with roughly 21% as singletons. Sample: peripheral blood mononuclear cells (PBMCs), taken when the disease was refractory, from a patient treated with antithyroid drugs. The receptors shown here come from a female donor with Graves disease.

This clonotype was detected only a few times. The rearrangement joins TRBV4-1 to TRBJ1-4, with 11 bases identical to TRBD1. The CDR3 consists of 17 residues. V lost 1 base, J lost 8 bases, and 9 bases stayed unmatched. Germline values: CDR1 MGHRA, CDR2 YSYEKL. Written as DNA, the CDR3 is TGCGCCAGCAGCCAAGGTAGGACAGGGGGCAAAGAAGAAAAACTGTTTTTT. Protein: CASSQGRTGGKEEKLFF.

The genes are TRBV30 and TRBJ2-2; no definite D call. CDR3 length: 10 residues. CDR1 GTSNPN and CDR2 SVGIG come from the germline V gene (reference sequence). CDR3 sequence (DNA): TGTGCTGTTGACACCGGGGAGCTGTTTTTT. This encodes CAVDTGELFF.

The sample holds a few counts of this clonotype. The chain employs TRBV9 and TRBJ2-6, with 8 bases identical to TRBD2. V was clipped by 3 bases and J by 0 bases; unmatched bases: 5. Germline V CDR1 and CDR2: SGDLS, YYNGEE. This CDR3 is built from 17 residues. CDR3 bases: TGTGCCAGCAGCGGAACAGCGGGAGACTCTGGGGCCAACGTCCTGACTTTC. As protein: CASSGTAGDSGANVLTF.

This clonotype was recorded many times. The rearrangement joins TRBV11-2 to TRBJ2-2; TRBD2 matches at 9 bases. V was pared by 1 base and J by 5 bases, with 5 bases of the junction left unmatched. Germline V lookup: CDR1 SGHAT, CDR2 FQNNGV. The CDR3 runs 16 residues. CDR3 protein: CASSLVSGGLTGELFF. The DNA for the CDR3 is TGTGCCAGCAGCTTAGTGAGCGGGGGGTTAACCGGGGAGCTGTTTTTT.

The sample holds a few counts of this clonotype. The chain has TRBV30 and TRBJ2-1; D may be TRBD2 (5 bases). Per germline, CDR1 GTSNPN and CDR2 SVGIG (reference sequence). This CDR3 comprises 14 residues. V was trimmed by 4 bases and J by 0 bases, leaving 10 bases between them. DNA of the CDR3: TGTGCCTGGAACCTAGCCAGCTCCTACAATGAGCAGTTCTTC. Translated, it gives CAWNLASSYNEQFF.

The chain uses TRBV4-2 and TRBJ2-2; no clear D. Germline CDR1 is LGHNA and CDR2 is YNFKEQ. V lost 0 bases and J 1 base, leaving 9 bases between the germline ends. This CDR3 spans 16 amino acids. The CDR3 region is CASSQDPAGNTGELFF. The DNA of the CDR3 is TGTGCCAGCAGCCAAGATCCCGCCGGGAACACCGGGGAGCTGTTTTTT.

The gene calls are TRBV3-1 and TRBJ1-2; D is ambiguous. This CDR3 has 13 amino acids. CDR1 is LGHDT, CDR2 YNNKEL, per germline (reference sequence). V was cut by 2 bases and J by 3 bases, with 7 bases left in between. For the CDR3, the DNA is TGTGCCAGCAGCCAAAACGGAGACTATGGCTACACCTTC. It is translated as CASSQNGDYGYTF.

This clonotype was detected many times. The chain recombines TRBV28 with TRBJ2-7, with 10 bases fitting TRBD2. With V trimmed by 3 bases and J by 7 bases, 12 bases remained unmatched. CDR1 and CDR2 (germline): MDHEN, SYDVKM. The CDR3 runs to 16 residues. The DNA for the CDR3 is TGTGCCAGCAGTTTTGGGGCTAGCGGGAGCCTAGAGGAGCAGTACTTC. It codes for CASSFGASGSLEEQYF.

This clonotype was detected many times. The chain carries TRBV2 and TRBJ2-2, with 8 nucleotides matching TRBD1. CDR1 is SNHLY and CDR2 is FYNNEI in the germline V gene. There are 13 residues in the CDR3. V was pared by 6 bases and J by 9 bases, with 6 bases of the junction left unmatched. CDR3 residues: CASRTTGVRELFF. The CDR3 DNA reads TGTGCCAGCAGAACGACAGGGGTGCGGGAGCTGTTTTTT.

The chain uses TRBV24-1 and TRBJ1-5; D may be TRBD1 (5 bases). The CDR3 is made up of 12 amino acids. The germline V gene has CDR1 KGHDR and CDR2 SFDVKD. The V gene lost 9 bases and the J gene lost 2 bases, with 7 bases spanning the gap. CDR3 in amino acids: CATGGGNQPQHF. In DNA form, the CDR3 reads TGTGCCACCGGGGGTGGCAATCAGCCCCAGCATTTT.

This clonotype came up many times. V is TRBV10-3 and J is TRBJ2-7; D call uncertain. Trimming pared 0 bases from V and 4 bases from J, leaving 4 bases between. The CDR3 sequence is 12 residues long. CDR1 and CDR2 (germline): ENHRY, SYGVKD. CDR3 DNA sequence: TGTGCCATCAGTGAGTCGTGGTACGAGCAGTACTTC. This sequence encodes CAISESWYEQYF.

There are many counts of this clonotype. This sequence joins TRBV6-1 and TRBJ2-7, with D perhaps being TRBD1 or TRBD2 (6 bases each). The CDR3 extends over 14 amino acids. Germline assignment: CDR1 MNHNS and CDR2 SASEGT. Trimming stripped 4 bases from V and 3 bases from J, with 13 bases between. CDR3 sequence (DNA): TGTGCCAGCAGTGCCTCGGGGGCAAACTACGAGCAGTACTTC. Translation gives CASSASGANYEQYF.

This clonotype showed up many times. The chain joins TRBV2 to TRBJ1-5, with D possibly TRBD1 on 6 matching bases. CDR1 and CDR2 (germline): SNHLY, FYNNEI. The CDR3 has 14 residues. V was trimmed by 2 bases and J by 4 bases, leaving 9 bases between them. The CDR3 loop is CASSETGLNQPQHF. CDR3 DNA: TGTGCCAGCAGTGAAACAGGGTTAAATCAGCCCCAGCATTTT. Using reference TRBV2 and TRBJ1-5 for the parts outside the CDR3, the full variable domain is EPEVTQTPSHQVTQMGQEVILRCVPISNHLYFYWYRQILGQKVEFLVSFYNNEISEKSEIFDDQFSVERPDGSNFTLKIRSTKLEDSAMYFCASSETGLNQPQHFGDGTRLSIL.

The chain links TRBV30 to TRBJ1-1; possible D gene TRBD1, 5 bases. Germline lookup yields CDR1 GTSNPN and CDR2 SVGIG (reference sequence). CDR3 length: 14 amino acids. V lost 3 bases, J lost 5 bases, and 16 bases lay in between. The CDR3 loop reads CAWRTGRLGTEAFF. The CDR3 bases are TGTGCCTGGAGAACGGGACGGTTGGGAACTGAAGCTTTCTTT.

This clonotype occurred many times. This chain connects TRBV6-1 to TRBJ1-2; D remains unclear. CDR3 length equals 12 residues. Germline CDR1 MNHNS, CDR2 SASEGT. With 7 bases removed from V and 5 bases from J, the gap between germline ends came to 11 bases. CDR3 sequence (DNA): TGTGCCAGCAAGGCGGTTGGGTATGGCTACACCTTC. This encodes CASKAVGYGYTF.

Many counts were recorded for this clonotype. V gene TRBV28 combines with J gene TRBJ1-2; D might be TRBD1 (6 bases). CDR3 size: 13 residues. Trimming removed 7 bases at V and 2 bases at J, with 11 bases between. Germline assignment: CDR1 MDHEN and CDR2 SYDVKM. CDR3 residues: CASKRGPNYGYTF. The CDR3 DNA reads TGTGCCAGCAAACGGGGGCCCAACTATGGCTACACCTTC.

At least ten counts were recorded for this clonotype. V usage is TRBV20-1 and J usage is TRBJ1-6, with 7 bases fitting TRBD1. This CDR3 is 15 amino acids long. CDR1 is DFQATT, CDR2 SNEGSKA, per germline (reference sequence). The junction had 12 bases not matched to a gene; V was cut back by 7 bases and J by 6 bases. The CDR3 bases are TGCAGTGTGAGGGGCAGGGGGTCCGGTAATTCACCCCTCCACTTT. It yields the protein CSVRGRGSGNSPLHF.

This chain links TRBV7-9 with TRBJ1-4; unclear D gene. The CDR3 runs to 12 residues. Between the trimmed V and J ends, which lost 4 bases and 7 bases, there was a span of 7 bases. Germline CDR1 SEHNR, CDR2 FQNEAQ (reference sequence). This chain's CDR3 is CASSSRTEKLFF. The CDR3 DNA follows: TGTGCCAGCAGCTCAAGAACTGAAAAACTGTTTTTT.

Only a few counts were recorded for this clonotype. This chain links TRBV6-5 with TRBJ2-4; D remains ambiguous. This CDR3 region has 14 residues. CDR1 and CDR2 from the germline V gene are MNHEY and SVGAGI. V lost 4 bases to trimming and J lost 8 bases, with 15 bases between them. This CDR3 is CASSSGPWLYIQYF. The CDR3 region has the DNA TGTGCCAGCAGTTCCGGGCCCTGGTTGTACATTCAGTACTTC.

This rearrangement joins TRBV6-2 or TRBV6-3 to TRBJ1-6; tentative D call: TRBD1 (5 bases). Germline lookup yields CDR1 MNHEY and CDR2 SVGEGT. Trimming pared 7 bases from V and 3 bases from J, leaving 7 bases between. This CDR3 has 13 residues. CDR3 nucleotide sequence: TGTGCCAGCACAAGGGGCTATAATTCACCCCTCCACTTT. This gives the protein CASTRGYNSPLHF.

This clonotype appeared a few times. The CDR3 nucleotides read TGCAGTGCTAGGCCCGCCGGGGCCTCGGAGACCCAGTACTTC. Translation gives CSARPAGASETQYF. This sequence joins TRBV20-1 and TRBJ2-5; either TRBD1 or TRBD2 may supply D (5 bases each). This CDR3 comprises 14 residues. The V end was cut by 3 bases, the J end by 5 bases, with 16 bases between. The germline CDR1 and CDR2 sequences are DFQATT and SNEGSKA (reference sequence).

On this clonotype itself: A much larger clone is a single base away; this may be a read error. The CDR3 DNA reads as TGCAGTGTTAGTGGGGCGGGGTCACCCCTCCACTTT. Residues: CSVSGAGSPLHF. V gene TRBV20-1 combines with J gene TRBJ1-6; a weak D match, TRBD1 (5 bases). Trimming removed 7 bases at V and 10 bases at J, with 14 bases between. The CDR3 runs 12 residues. Germline CDR1 is DFQATT and CDR2 is SNEGSKA (reference sequence).

The chain joins TRBV6-2 or TRBV6-3 to TRBJ2-7, with TRBD1 as a possible D gene (6 bases). Germline V CDR1 and CDR2: MNHEY, SVGEGT. The V end was cut by 6 bases, the J end by 2 bases, with 17 bases between. There are 15 residues in the CDR3. Here the CDR3 DNA reads TGTGCCAGCAGCGGGTCTCCAGGGGTTCCCTACGAGCAGTACTTC. Translating gives CASSGSPGVPYEQYF.